Listed below are T cell receptor beta chains from one sample, sequenced in a study of OX40 agonist ivuxolimab in advanced cancers. Here immunoSEQ multiplex PCR was the method, and the copy in TCRdb shows in-frame clones only, minus some. The sample lists 70,000 to 90,000 clones; over 70% were seen once. This specimen was CD4+ or CD8+ T cells sorted from blood, taken in a trial of the OX40 agonist ivuxolimab. The receptors stem from an adult with an advanced solid tumor such as melanoma, head and neck, liver or kidney cancer. CDR3s include the opening cysteine and the closing phenylalanine or tryptophan. The D gene is left open where the match is weak. Some rows mark clone size as missing; the rest say once, few, many or name a class of expanded clone.

D gene: NA; J gene: TRBJ1-6; V gene: TRBV27; clone size: NA; CDR3 protein: CASSFLNSPLHF; CDR3 DNA: TGTGCCAGCAGTTTCCTGAATTCACCCCTCCACTTT
D gene: NA; J gene: TRBJ2-3; V gene: TRBV7-2; clone size: NA; CDR3 protein: CASSQGLAIPSTDTQYF; CDR3 DNA: TGTGCCAGCAGCCAGGGTCTAGCGATCCCTAGCACAGATACGCAGTATTTT
D gene: TRBD1; J gene: TRBJ1-4; V gene: TRBV18; clone size: NA; CDR3 protein: CASSPVPSSGTGDEKLFF; CDR3 DNA: TGTGCCAGCTCACCAGTTCCCTCTTCCGGGACAGGGGATGAAAAACTGTTTTTT
D gene: NA; J gene: TRBJ1-1; V gene: TRBV30; clone size: large; CDR3 protein: CAWSVVGMNTEAFF; CDR3 DNA: TGTGCCTGGAGTGTAGTCGGAATGAACACTGAAGCTTTCTTT
D gene: NA; J gene: TRBJ1-1; V gene: TRBV29-1; clone size: NA; CDR3 protein: CSGLTRTVTEAFF; CDR3 DNA: TGCAGCGGCCTGACCAGAACGGTCACTGAAGCTTTCTTT
D gene: NA; J gene: TRBJ2-1; V gene: TRBV7-8; clone size: NA; CDR3 protein: CASSLTRAINEQFF; CDR3 DNA: TGTGCCAGCAGCTTAACCCGGGCCATCAATGAGCAGTTCTTC
D gene: NA; J gene: TRBJ2-1; V gene: TRBV7-9; clone size: NA; CDR3 protein: CASSLRGGLYNEQFF; CDR3 DNA: TGTGCCAGCAGCTTAAGAGGAGGACTATACAATGAGCAGTTCTTC
D gene: NA; J gene: TRBJ1-2; V gene: TRBV5-1; clone size: NA; CDR3 protein: CASSFRPGVEYGYTF; CDR3 DNA: TGCGCCAGCAGCTTTCGCCCAGGGGTGGAGTATGGCTACACCTTC
D gene: TRBD1; J gene: TRBJ2-7; V gene: TRBV4-3; clone size: NA; CDR3 protein: CASSRQGAHEQYF; CDR3 DNA: TGCGCCAGCAGTCGGCAGGGGGCCCACGAGCAGTACTTC
D gene: NA; J gene: TRBJ2-1; V gene: TRBV29-1; clone size: NA; CDR3 protein: CSVDRYNEQFF; CDR3 DNA: TGCAGCGTTGACCGCTACAATGAGCAGTTCTTC
D gene: NA; J gene: TRBJ2-4; V gene: TRBV21-1; clone size: NA; CDR3 protein: CASSVRQGSWKNIQYF; CDR3 DNA: TGTGCCAGCAGCGTACGACAGGGGTCTTGGAAAAACATTCAGTACTTC
D gene: NA; J gene: TRBJ2-5; V gene: TRBV4-1; clone size: NA; CDR3 protein: CASSPTRIRGATQETQYF; CDR3 DNA: TGCGCCAGCAGCCCAACCAGGATACGCGGGGCAACACAAGAGACCCAGTACTTC
D gene: NA; J gene: TRBJ1-1; V gene: TRBV14; clone size: NA; CDR3 protein: CASSLSGGTEAFF; CDR3 DNA: TGTGCCAGCAGCCTATCTGGGGGCACTGAAGCTTTCTTT
D gene: NA; J gene: TRBJ1-1; V gene: TRBV27; clone size: NA; CDR3 protein: CASSLWGQNTEAFF; CDR3 DNA: TGTGCCAGCAGTTTATGGGGTCAGAACACTGAAGCTTTCTTT
D gene: NA; J gene: TRBJ1-5; V gene: TRBV28; clone size: NA; CDR3 protein: CASSRTTAGAQPQHF; CDR3 DNA: TGTGCCAGCAGCCGAACAACCGCGGGGGCTCAGCCCCAGCATTTT
D gene: NA; J gene: TRBJ2-7; V gene: TRBV18; clone size: NA; CDR3 protein: CASSPGLLTYEQYF; CDR3 DNA: TGTGCCAGCTCACCAGGGCTTCTCACCTACGAGCAGTACTTC
D gene: TRBD1; J gene: TRBJ1-2; V gene: TRBV19; clone size: NA; CDR3 protein: CASSTGTGRRTDYGYTF; CDR3 DNA: TGTGCCAGTAGTACCGGGACAGGGCGTCGGACTGACTATGGCTACACCTTC